This TCR beta chain originates from a study of a mutant IDH1 vaccine in newly diagnosed glioma. Study information: Beforehand, treatment had been radiotherapy, temozolomide, or both; the majority received both.

Germline-derived CDR1 and CDR2 are SGHVS and FQNEAQ. J lost 3 bases, V lost 2 bases, and 3 bases had no gene match. The CDR3 spans 14 residues. Specified time point: baseline, week 1 (first vaccination visit). Stated treatment: pre-vaccination baseline after standard-of-care therapy. Tumors from donors were new WHO grade 3 or 4 IDH1-mutant astrocytomas with ATRX loss. Whole-study results and caveats: Detectable vaccine-induced immune responses arose in around 93% of patients. Pseudoprogression apparently tracked independently of changes in top peripheral T cell clonotypes.

As regards this clone: Its antigen is unidentified.

The method was immunoSEQ multiplex PCR; TCRdb's version includes in-frame clones alone and lacks a portion of them. The table has fewer than 100,000 clones, about 90% seen once. The J gene is TRBJ2-7, the V gene TRBV7-8; 8 bases line up with TRBD2. The source of this sequence is a woman between 45 and 65 years old with glioma. The sample in question was PBMCs, obtained from a glioma patient treated with radiotherapy, temozolomide or both. The CDR3 coding sequence is TGTGCCAGCAGCTTAAGCGGGAGCTACTACGAGCAGTACTTC. Translating it yields CASSLSGSYYEQYF.